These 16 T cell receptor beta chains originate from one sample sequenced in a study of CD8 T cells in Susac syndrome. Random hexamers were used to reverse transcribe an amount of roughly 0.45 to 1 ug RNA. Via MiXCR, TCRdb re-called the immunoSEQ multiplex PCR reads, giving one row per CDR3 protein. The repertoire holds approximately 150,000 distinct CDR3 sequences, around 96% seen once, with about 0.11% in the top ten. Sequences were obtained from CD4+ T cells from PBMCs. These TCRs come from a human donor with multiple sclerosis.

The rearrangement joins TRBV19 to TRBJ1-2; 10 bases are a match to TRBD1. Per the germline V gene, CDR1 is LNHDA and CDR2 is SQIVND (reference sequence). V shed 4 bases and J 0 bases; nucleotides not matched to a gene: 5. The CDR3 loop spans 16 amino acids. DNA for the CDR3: TGTGCCAGTAGTACCCGGGACAGGGGAGCTAACTATGGCTACACCTTC. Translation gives CASSTRDRGANYGYTF.

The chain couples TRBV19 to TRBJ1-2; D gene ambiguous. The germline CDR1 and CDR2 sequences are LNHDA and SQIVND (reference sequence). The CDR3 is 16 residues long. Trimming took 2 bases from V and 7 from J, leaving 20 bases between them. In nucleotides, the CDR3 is TGTGCCAGTAGTATACGCCGGGATAACTTCTTCTCTGGCTACACCTTC. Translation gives CASSIRRDNFFSGYTF. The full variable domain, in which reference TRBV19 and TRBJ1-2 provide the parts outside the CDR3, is DGGITQSPKYLFRKEGQNVTLSCEQNLNHDAMYWYRQDPGQGLRLIYYSQIVNDFQKGDIAEGYSVSREKKESFPLTVTSAQKNPTAFYLCASSIRRDNFFSGYTFGSGTRLTVV.

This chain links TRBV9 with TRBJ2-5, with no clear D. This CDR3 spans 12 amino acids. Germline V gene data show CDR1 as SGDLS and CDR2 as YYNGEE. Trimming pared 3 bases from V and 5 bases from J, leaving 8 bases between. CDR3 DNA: TGTGCCAGCAGCGCCGTCGGGGAGACCCAGTACTTC. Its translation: CASSAVGETQYF.

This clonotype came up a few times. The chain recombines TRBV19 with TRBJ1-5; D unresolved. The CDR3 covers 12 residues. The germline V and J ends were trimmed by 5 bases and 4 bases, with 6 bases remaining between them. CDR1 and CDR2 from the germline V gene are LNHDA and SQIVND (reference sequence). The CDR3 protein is CASSPLNQPQHF. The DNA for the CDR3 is TGTGCCAGTAGTCCTTTAAATCAGCCCCAGCATTTT.

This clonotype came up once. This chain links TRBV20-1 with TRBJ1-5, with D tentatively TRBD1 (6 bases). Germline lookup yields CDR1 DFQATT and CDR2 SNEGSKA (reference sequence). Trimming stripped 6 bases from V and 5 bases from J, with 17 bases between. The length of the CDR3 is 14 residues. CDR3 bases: TGCAGTGCCGGCGCAGGGGTTGGGGATCAGCCCCAGCATTTT. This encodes CSAGAGVGDQPQHF.

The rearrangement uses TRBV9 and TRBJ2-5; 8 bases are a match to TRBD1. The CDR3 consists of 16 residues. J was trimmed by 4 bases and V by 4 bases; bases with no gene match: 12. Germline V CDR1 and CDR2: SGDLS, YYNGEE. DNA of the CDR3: TGTGCCAGCAGCATTCACCAGGGGGCCGGGGGAGAGACCCAGTACTTC. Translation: CASSIHQGAGGETQYF.

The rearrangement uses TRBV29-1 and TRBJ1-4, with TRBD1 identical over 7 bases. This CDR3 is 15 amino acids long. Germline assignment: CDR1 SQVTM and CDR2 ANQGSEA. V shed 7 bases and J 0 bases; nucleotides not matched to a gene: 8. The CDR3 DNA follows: TGCAGCGCACGACAGGGAACCGCAACTAATGAAAAACTGTTTTTT. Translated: CSARQGTATNEKLFF.

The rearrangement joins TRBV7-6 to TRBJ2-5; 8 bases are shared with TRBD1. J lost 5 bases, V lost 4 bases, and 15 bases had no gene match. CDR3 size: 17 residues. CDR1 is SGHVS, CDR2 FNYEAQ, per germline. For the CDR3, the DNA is TGTGCCAGCAGCTCAGGCCAGGTCAGGGGGCGAAGGGAGACCCAGTACTTC. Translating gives CASSSGQVRGRRETQYF.

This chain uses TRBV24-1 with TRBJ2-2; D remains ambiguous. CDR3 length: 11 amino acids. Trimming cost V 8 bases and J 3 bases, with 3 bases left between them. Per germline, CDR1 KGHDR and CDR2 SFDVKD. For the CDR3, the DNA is TGTGCCACCACGGACACCGGGGAGCTGTTTTTT. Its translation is CATTDTGELFF.

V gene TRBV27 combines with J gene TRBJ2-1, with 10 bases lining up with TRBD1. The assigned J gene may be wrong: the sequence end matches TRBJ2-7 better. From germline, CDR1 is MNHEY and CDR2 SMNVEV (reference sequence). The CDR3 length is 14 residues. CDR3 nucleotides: TGTGCCAGCAGATCGCGGGACAGGGGAGAGGAGCAGTACTTC. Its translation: CASRSRDRGEEQYF.

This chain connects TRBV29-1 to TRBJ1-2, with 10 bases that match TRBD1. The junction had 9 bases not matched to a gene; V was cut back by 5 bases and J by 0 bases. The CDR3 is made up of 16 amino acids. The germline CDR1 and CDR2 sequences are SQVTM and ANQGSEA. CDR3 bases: TGCAGCGTTCCGGGACAGGGGAACTTAGCTAACTATGGCTACACCTTC. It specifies CSVPGQGNLANYGYTF.

The CDR3 sequence is CASSNRDLSYEQYF. Written as DNA, the CDR3 is TGTGCCAGCAGCAACCGGGACCTATCCTACGAGCAGTACTTC. This chain links TRBV21-1 with TRBJ2-7; TRBD1, as called in the table, went unchecked against the DNA. TRBV21-1 is assigned pseudogene status. This CDR3 region has 14 residues.

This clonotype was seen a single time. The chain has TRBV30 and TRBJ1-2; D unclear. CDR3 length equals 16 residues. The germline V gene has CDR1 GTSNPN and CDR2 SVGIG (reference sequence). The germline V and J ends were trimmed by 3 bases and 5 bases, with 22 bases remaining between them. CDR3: CAWSGERASREYGYTF. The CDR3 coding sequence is TGTGCCTGGAGCGGGGAAAGGGCATCCCGGGAGTATGGCTACACCTTC.

CDR3 region: CASSPSTSGRTDTQYF. DNA of the CDR3: TGTGCCAGCAGTCCGTCGACTAGCGGGAGAACAGATACGCAGTATTTT. This chain uses TRBV28 with TRBJ2-3; 12 bases align to TRBD2. This CDR3 has 16 amino acids. From germline, CDR1 is MDHEN and CDR2 SYDVKM. With 5 bases clipped from V and 3 bases from J, the junction kept 6 bases outside the gene matches.

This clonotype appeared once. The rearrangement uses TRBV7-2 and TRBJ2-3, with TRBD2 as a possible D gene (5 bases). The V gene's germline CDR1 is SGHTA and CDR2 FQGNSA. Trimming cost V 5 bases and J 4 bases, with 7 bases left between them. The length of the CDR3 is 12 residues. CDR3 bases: TGTGCCAGCAGCCCGGGGTCAGATACGCAGTATTTT. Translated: CASSPGSDTQYF.

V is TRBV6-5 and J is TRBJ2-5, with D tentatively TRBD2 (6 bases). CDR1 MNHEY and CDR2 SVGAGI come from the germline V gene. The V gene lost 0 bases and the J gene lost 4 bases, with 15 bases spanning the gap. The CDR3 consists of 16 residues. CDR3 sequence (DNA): TGTGCCAGCAGTTACTCCGGACCGGGGGTCGGAGAGACCCAGTACTTC. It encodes CASSYSGPGVGETQYF.